A single sample is the source of the 12 T cell receptor beta chains below, sequenced in a study of T cells after yellow fever vaccination. Each CDR3 protein is one row after TCRdb ran MiXCR on the 5' RACE reads. The table includes approximately 550,000 distinct CDR3 sequences, about 19% detected once. Sequenced here: PBMCs, sampled 15 days after the yellow fever booster vaccination. Receptor source: a man between 25 and 39 years old who received the YFV17D yellow fever vaccine.

This clonotype was counted at least ten times. V usage is TRBV4-3 and J usage is TRBJ2-7, with D possibly being TRBD2 (5 bases). The CDR3 is 15 residues long. V dropped 1 base and J dropped 2 bases, with 12 bases sitting between them. In germline, CDR1 is LGHNA, CDR2 YSLEER. The CDR3 nucleotides read TGCGCCAGCAGCCAAGCTGAGGGTAGTCCCTACGAGCAGTACTTC. This encodes CASSQAEGSPYEQYF.

The chain uses TRBV29-1 and TRBJ2-5; 10 bases map to TRBD1. CDR3 length equals 14 residues. Germline assignment: CDR1 SQVTM and CDR2 ANQGSEA. J was trimmed by 4 bases and V by 5 bases; bases with no gene match: 7. CDR3 in DNA: TGCAGCGTTCGTGACAGGGGGCGCACAGAGACCCAGTACTTC. Protein product: CSVRDRGRTETQYF.

The chain has TRBV10-3 and TRBJ2-7; 7 bases fit TRBD2. The junction had 11 bases not matched to a gene; V was cut back by 0 bases and J by 6 bases. The CDR3 loop spans 16 amino acids. The V gene's germline CDR1 is ENHRY and CDR2 SYGVKD. The CDR3 sequence is CAISESWGGRISEQYF. In DNA, the CDR3 is TGTGCCATCAGTGAGTCGTGGGGGGGTCGCATCTCCGAGCAGTACTTC.

DNA of the CDR3: TGTGCCAGCAGCTTCGCGGAGTTTGGGACCCAGTACTTC. Translation gives CASSFAEFGTQYF. This sequence joins TRBV7-3 and TRBJ2-5, with D unresolved. The V end lost 3 bases, the J end lost 7 bases, and 12 bases lay between the germline ends. CDR3 length equals 13 residues. Germline V gene sequence: CDR1 SGHTA, CDR2 FQGTGA.

The rearrangement links TRBV7-9 to TRBJ1-5; no clear D. CDR1 is SEHNR, CDR2 FQNEAQ, per germline (reference sequence). CDR3 length: 14 residues. Trimming took 3 bases from V and 3 from J, leaving 9 bases between them. The CDR3, as DNA: TGTGCCAGCAGCTTGGGAGAAATCAATCAGCCCCAGCATTTT. Its protein product is CASSLGEINQPQHF.

Only a few counts were recorded for this clonotype. The DNA for the CDR3 is TGCGCCAGCAGCTGGGACAGCGAAAAACTGTTTTTT. The encoded protein is CASSWDSEKLFF. The chain is built from TRBV5-1 and TRBJ1-4, with 7 bases matching TRBD1. The CDR3 extends over 12 amino acids. Germline values: CDR1 SGHRS, CDR2 YFSETQ. V was clipped by 3 bases and J by 8 bases; unmatched bases: 1.

V usage is TRBV10-2 and J usage is TRBJ2-1; 7 bases line up with TRBD2. Trimming at V came to 2 bases and at J to 0 bases, leaving 10 bases not matched to a gene. This CDR3 comprises 18 residues. CDR1 WSHSY and CDR2 SAAADI come from the germline V gene. The CDR3 spells CASSERPRLADSYNEQFF. CDR3 DNA sequence: TGCGCCAGCAGTGAGAGGCCTCGCCTAGCGGACTCCTACAATGAGCAGTTCTTC.

The chain recombines TRBV3-1 with TRBJ2-7; 11 positions match TRBD2. The junction had 7 bases not matched to a gene; V was cut back by 5 bases and J by 4 bases. CDR3 size: 15 residues. The germline V gene has CDR1 LGHDT and CDR2 YNNKEL (reference sequence). CDR3 nucleotide sequence: TGTGCCAGCAGCTCCGAACTAGCGGGAGTGTACGAGCAGTACTTC. Translating it yields CASSSELAGVYEQYF.

This clonotype was counted a few times. The chain uses TRBV5-1 and TRBJ2-3; possibly TRBD2 for D (6 bases). CDR3 length equals 15 residues. Germline V lookup: CDR1 SGHRS, CDR2 YFSETQ. The V end was cut by 4 bases, the J end by 1 base, with 13 bases between. CDR3 protein: CASSPGLMGTDTQYF. DNA of the CDR3: TGCGCCAGCAGCCCGGGACTTATGGGCACAGATACGCAGTATTTT.

The chain links TRBV6-5 to TRBJ2-1; 8 positions agree with TRBD2. Germline CDR1 reads MNHEY; CDR2 reads SVGAGI. The J segment lost 6 bases and the V segment lost 2 bases, leaving 6 bases of the junction unmatched. The CDR3 has 15 amino acids. CDR3 loop: CASSYILAGFNEQFF. The CDR3 region has the DNA TGTGCCAGCAGTTACATCCTAGCGGGTTTCAATGAGCAGTTCTTC.

The chain uses TRBV5-1 and TRBJ2-1; D assignment may be TRBD1 or TRBD2 (5 bases each). This CDR3 has 14 residues. The V and J ends lost 7 bases and 1 base respectively, with 12 bases between them. Per the germline V gene, CDR1 is SGHRS and CDR2 is YFSETQ. CDR3 bases: TGCGCCAGCGGGACCTCCGCGTCCTACAATGAGCAGTTCTTC. The encoded protein is CASGTSASYNEQFF.

V is TRBV4-3 and J is TRBJ2-2, with D perhaps TRBD1 (6 bases). The CDR3 is 17 residues long. CDR1 is LGHNA and CDR2 is YSLEER in the germline V gene. The V end was cut by 0 bases, the J end by 4 bases, with 15 bases between. CDR3 nucleotide sequence: TGCGCCAGCAGCCAAGAGCCTGCAGGGGAGAGCACCGGGGAGCTGTTTTTT. It specifies CASSQEPAGESTGELFF.